A selection of T cell receptor beta chains follows, all from one sample in a study of long-term antiretroviral therapy in people with HIV. Assay used: immunoSEQ multiplex PCR; TCRdb lists only in-frame clones, some missing. The sample holds more than 15,000 clones, roughly 78% seen once. Sequenced here: unsorted PBMCs, sampled at the start of antiretroviral therapy, before treatment. The receptors derive from a woman aged 40 to 50 with HIV. The CDR3 runs from the conserved cysteine through the conserved F or W. D genes are given only for firm matches. A row's size may be missing; if present it is once, few, many or a size class.

D gene,J gene,V gene,clone size,CDR3 protein
NA,TRBJ2-5,TRBV5-4,NA,CASSGPQETQYF
NA,TRBJ1-1,TRBV30,NA,CAWSPLPNTEAFF
NA,TRBJ1-5,TRBV30,NA,CAWSRGGTLNQPQHF
TRBD2,TRBJ2-5,TRBV28,NA,CASSSLVGTSGGVRETQYF
NA,TRBJ1-2,TRBV28,few,CASSLGRSPPYGYTF
TRBD1,TRBJ2-5,TRBV6-6,NA,CASSDWDRQETQYF
NA,TRBJ1-4,TRBV5-5,NA,CASSLLGGGVGNEKLFF
NA,TRBJ1-4,TRBV9,NA,CASSVAPDNEKLFF
TRBD2,TRBJ2-1,TRBV14,NA,CASSPGGRAGGRNEQFF
NA,TRBJ1-1,TRBV29-1,NA,CGIGSPMNTEAFF
NA,TRBJ1-1,TRBV27,NA,CASSSYQSRTEAFF
NA,TRBJ1-4,TRBV30,NA,CAWSSWGNNEKLFF
NA,TRBJ1-3,TRBV5-5,NA,CASSSLRDGGNTIYF
TRBD2,TRBJ2-3,TRBV5-1,NA,CASSFSSGADTQYF
NA,TRBJ1-5,TRBV6-5,once,CASSTGRVSNQPQHF
TRBD2,TRBJ2-2,TRBV5-6,NA,CASSFGLAGGGELFF
NA,TRBJ1-1,TRBV30,NA,CARGRANTEAFF
NA,TRBJ1-5,TRBV18,NA,CASSPQGNSNQPQHF
TRBD2,TRBJ2-7,TRBV7-8,NA,CASSLNPAGAGSTYEQYF
TRBD1,TRBJ1-6,TRBV5-1,few,CASSSGQGANSPLHF
TRBD1,TRBJ2-7,TRBV6-1,once,CASWDRDYEQYF
TRBD1,TRBJ1-1,TRBV27,NA,CASSLTTGGTEAFF
TRBD2,TRBJ2-1,TRBV7-8,NA,CASSLVVTSGGYEQFF